Described below is a single T cell receptor (beta chain) sequence and its context. This clone turned up a few times. Its antigen is not yet known. Base qualities are not recorded, but no much larger clone differs from it by a single base. In total, 600 or so healthy bone marrow donors made up the cohort. At the time of sampling, every cohort member was nominally healthy, though immune exposures that went unrecorded were likely present. The donor was CMV seronegative and belonged to the group of 350 to 400 seronegative cohort members. Every donor gave a peripheral blood sample, and the peripheral blood mononuclear cells from that sample were used for TCR beta sequencing. The Qiagen DNeasy Blood Extraction Kit was used to extract genomic DNA from the blood cell samples. The CDR3, cysteine through phenylalanine, is 16 amino acids long. Only the CDR3 portion is preserved as DNA: 48 bases, with reading frame beginning at the first base. Trimming costs V 5 bases and J 0 bases, and their ends lie 12 bases apart. Based on the germline V gene (reference sequence), the CDR1 and CDR2 sequences are SGHNT and YYREEE.

The data were obtained in a study of cytomegalovirus exposure and HLA in healthy donors (TCRdb year 2017). Context from the whole study: According to an earlier analysis of several hundred of the donors, about 180 million T cells yielded roughly 110 million unique TCR beta sequences and about 300 Gb of sequence data. Donor age, sex, ethnicity and CMV serostatus were compiled together with the repertoire data. Among the roughly 400 genotyped donors, around 79% belonged to the genetic ancestry cluster associated with self-reported Caucasian donors. Besides the first cohort of approximately 670 subjects, a separate validation cohort made up of over 100 different subjects was used. Typing coverage differed by locus: A, B, C, DRB1 and DQB1 were typed in roughly 620-630 donors, DQA1 in roughly 500, DPA1 in 606, and DPB1 in 450 to 480. An earlier analysis of several hundred of the donors applied high-throughput TCR beta sequencing to assess whether each TCR beta V gene segment acted as functional or pseudogenic. Because of strong linkage in the cohort, five DR-DQ haplotypes were treated as single units for association and clustering. A later analysis re-analyzed previously published TCR beta repertoires from roughly 600 donors and added high-resolution HLA genotyping to study TCR occurrence patterns. An early release covering over 500 HLA-typed donors comprised roughly 300 gigabases of sequencing data and 85 million to 100 million unique TCR sequences. The study aimed to test whether cataloging public T cell receptors could reveal signatures of past pathogen exposure. Among 398 genotyped donors of the cohort, an average of roughly 240,000 unique TCR beta nucleotide sequences were sequenced per donor, roughly 18% of them non-productive. Every discovery cohort repertoire had been produced on one sequencing platform. To predict cytomegalovirus infection status, the study combined high-throughput TCR immunosequencing, statistical association of individual TCRs with disease status, and machine learning. In a later genetic analysis, genome-wide SNP genotypes for about 55% of the 666 donors were used, and that subset was treated as a discovery cohort. The study used immunosequencing to profile the T cell repertoires of several hundred subjects and linked those repertoires to cytomegalovirus serostatus. In the later analysis, no new phenotypic data were used to find candidate immune exposures; instead, reliance was placed on TCR beta sequences and their occurrence across donors. Class I and class II HLA loci were covered by the typing at four-digit resolution. Beyond this particular receptor, the publication reports: In a later analysis, several top co-occurrence clusters were reported to appear linked to parvovirus B19, influenza, CMV and Epstein-Barr virus. Most TCR sequences were seen in very few donors, while some public TCRs were found in many individuals. V-gene and J-gene trimming of TCR beta chains was associated with a missense DCLRE1C variant in a later genetic analysis, and the association was replicated in an independent cohort. A few of the identified cytomegalovirus-associated TCR beta chains were confirmed in vitro to be specific for cytomegalovirus antigens. A further reported finding was that TCR beta sequences accurately predicted the HLA-A and HLA-B alleles for most subjects in the first cohort. In a later analysis, 16,951 TCR beta sequences were associated with specific HLA alleles at a false discovery rate of 0.05. Most CMV-associated TCR beta chains appeared to be HLA-restricted in a later analysis, and the HLA associations seemed to be driven largely by CMV exposure. The classifier was reported to diagnose cytomegalovirus status with high specificity and sensitivity in both the original and validation cohorts. Correlated functional status among segregating V segments might reflect linkage disequilibrium, but an unknown experimental factor could not be ruled out. A later genetic analysis reported fewer N-insertions in productive TCRs among donors in an Asian-associated ancestry cluster than the roughly 650-donor mean. The study gave a list of around 170 TCR beta chains associated with cytomegalovirus. Strong co-occurrence of HLA alleles, especially DR and DQ, made assigning TCR associations to individual alleles difficult. A later analysis found that TCR association rates varied across HLA loci, with DRB1 alleles showing the most associated TCRs and HLA-C alleles the fewest. Roughly 17 rarely observed V segments, including chromosome 9 orphons, were excluded from the earlier analysis of 550 to 700 of the donors because counts were too low. An earlier analysis of some 590 of the donors showed that most TCR beta V segments appeared in productive rearrangements either about 90% or about 30% of the time, which broadly matched IMGT annotations. Because some donors lacked HLA typing at each locus, the association tests relied only on the typed subset. Because the 87-base-pair reads could not distinguish some IMGT-functional V segments, including TRBV6-2 and TRBV6-3, those segments were excluded. The sequencing pipeline was judged likely to have produced a cluster of highly shared sequence variants as a technical artifact. The authors suggested that the approach could potentially be generalized to other disease states and immunological phenotypes. Roughly uniform sequencing depth across donors was assumed in presence/absence analyses, although this assumption may not hold. The only immune exposure information available for the cohort was CMV serostatus. In a later analysis, HLA-associated TCR beta chains were found to be more clonally expanded and to have lower generation probabilities than equally common non-associated chains. In this cohort, only TCR beta chains were sequenced, and detectable features were limited by the absence of alpha or paired-chain data.

Libraries came from the immunoSEQ multiplex PCR assay. The multiplex PCR relied on a mix of 60 forward primers for TCR Vbeta segments and 13 reverse primers for TCR Jbeta segments. The CDR3 region of rearranged TCR beta genes was amplified from genomic DNA by a multiplex PCR assay. The Illumina HiSeq System was used to sequence the amplified TCR beta libraries as 87-base-pair reads. Processing in the source paper ran as follows. A later analysis tallied roughly 80 million unique TCR beta chains across the approximately 670 repertoires, and about 10 million of those chains were shared by two or more donors. Raw reads were error-corrected and collapsed into unique sequences with a nearest-neighbor algorithm that merged closely related sequences to remove PCR and sequencing errors. To assign V, D and J gene segments, CDR3 sequences were aligned to IMGT reference sequences. For a sequence to be retained, a match of at least six nucleotides to both a V gene segment and a J gene segment was required. Rearrangements were classified as productive when the CDR3 lacked stop codons and remained in frame with V and J, and all other rearrangements were classified as non-productive. CDR3 was defined according to IMGT convention as the region running from the second conserved V-encoded cysteine to the conserved J-encoded phenylalanine. The earlier analysis of a few hundred of the donors excluded any sequence lacking an unambiguous match to a single V gene segment. In an earlier analysis of several hundred of the donors, V segments were called functional above 56.7% productive rearrangements and were called segregating when the between-donor standard deviation exceeded 5%. A statistical classification framework was built for diagnosing cytomegalovirus status from the catalog of TCR beta chain sequences. V and J gene assignment, in a later analysis, came from comparing TCR nucleotide sequences with IMGT/GENE-DB human TR gene sequences. In a later analysis, CDR3 sequences and most-parsimonious VDJ recombination scenarios were assigned using the TCRdist pipeline. In a later analysis, every TCR beta chain was defined by the combination of its CDR3 amino acid sequence and its V-gene family, and reads without a unique V-gene family were dropped. A later analysis removed 450 to 600 highly shared, low-generation-probability nucleotide sequences to deal with suspected cross-contamination and a sequencing artifact. In a later analysis, a clonal expansion index for each public chain was calculated from normalized within-repertoire ranks of inferred template counts. In a later analysis, generation probabilities were computed using a VDJ recombination model fitted to out-of-frame rearrangements, and the results were checked against IGoR. A later analysis scored TCR-TCR, TCR-HLA and TCR-CMV co-occurrence with hypergeometric tests, applying a repertoire-size bias correction to TCR pairs. A later analysis estimated false discovery rates by permuting HLA or CMV assignments 20 times. A later analysis grouped co-occurring TCRs with DBSCAN, adding TCRdist sequence similarity when clustering within HLA-allele-positive subsets. Repertoires with fewer than 30,000 or more than 120,000 public chains were left out of co-occurrence clustering, as were four to six repertoires with anomalous nucleotide sharing. TCRdb's version of the immuneACCESS table is confined to in-frame rearrangements and falls short of the full clone set. An unresolved V gene accounts for under half of the shortfall where checked; the remainder is of unknown origin. V, J and clone size are taken as reported in that table, and D and trimming were inferred from the DNA itself. The sample data list about 140,000 clones, and about 84% of these were observed just once. About 2.2% of the sample is held by the ten biggest clonotypes.

The sequenced material came from PBMCs. In this chain, TRBV5-4 is recombined with TRBJ2-6, with the D gene not confidently named. The TCR was taken from a man aged 45-65 years in good health and CMV-seronegative. This receptor carries the CDR3 CASRIFASSGANVLTF. The nucleotide sequence is TGTGCCAGCAGAATATTTGCTAGCTCTGGGGCCAACGTCCTGACTTTC.